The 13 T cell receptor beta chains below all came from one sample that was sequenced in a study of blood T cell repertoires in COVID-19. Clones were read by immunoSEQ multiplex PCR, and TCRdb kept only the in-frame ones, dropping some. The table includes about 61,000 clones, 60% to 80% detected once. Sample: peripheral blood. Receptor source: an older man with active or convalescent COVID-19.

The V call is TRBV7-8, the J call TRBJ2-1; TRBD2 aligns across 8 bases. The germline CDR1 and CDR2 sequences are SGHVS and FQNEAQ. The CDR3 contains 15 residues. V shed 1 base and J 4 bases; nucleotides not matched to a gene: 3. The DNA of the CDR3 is TGTGCCAGCAGCTTAGGCGGGGGGAGGTACAATGAGCAGTTCTTC. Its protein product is CASSLGGGRYNEQFF.

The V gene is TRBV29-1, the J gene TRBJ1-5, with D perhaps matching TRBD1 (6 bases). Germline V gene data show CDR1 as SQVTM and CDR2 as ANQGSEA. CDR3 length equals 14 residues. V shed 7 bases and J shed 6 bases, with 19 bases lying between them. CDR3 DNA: TGCAGCGCCAGGGTCCAGGGGCTAGGTCAGCCCCAGCATTTT. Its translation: CSARVQGLGQPQHF.

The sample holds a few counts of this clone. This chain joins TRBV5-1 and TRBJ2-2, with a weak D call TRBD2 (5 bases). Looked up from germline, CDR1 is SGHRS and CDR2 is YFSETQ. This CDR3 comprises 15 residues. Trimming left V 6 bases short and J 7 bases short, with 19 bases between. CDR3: CASKGAYLRGGELFF. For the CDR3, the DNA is TGCGCCAGCAAAGGCGCTTACCTACGGGGCGGGGAGCTGTTTTTT.

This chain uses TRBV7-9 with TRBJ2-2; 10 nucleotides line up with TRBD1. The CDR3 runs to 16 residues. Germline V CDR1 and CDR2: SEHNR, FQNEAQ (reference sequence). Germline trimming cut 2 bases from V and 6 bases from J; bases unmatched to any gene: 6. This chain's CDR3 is CASSLMGQGISGELFF. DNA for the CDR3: TGTGCCAGCAGCTTAATGGGACAGGGGATCTCCGGGGAGCTGTTTTTT.

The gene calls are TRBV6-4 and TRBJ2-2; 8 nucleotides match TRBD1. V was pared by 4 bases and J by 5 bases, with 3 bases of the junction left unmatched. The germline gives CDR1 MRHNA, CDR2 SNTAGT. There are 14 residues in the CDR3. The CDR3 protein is CASSVTGGTGELFF. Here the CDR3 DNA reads TGTGCCAGCAGTGTAACAGGGGGGACCGGGGAGCTGTTTTTT.

Here the CDR3 reads CASSLFPTGGNADTQYF. The CDR3 nucleotides read TGCGCCAGCAGCCTCTTTCCAACAGGGGGCAACGCAGATACGCAGTATTTT. The J gene is TRBJ2-3, the V gene TRBV4-3; 9 nucleotides line up with TRBD1. Germline V CDR1 and CDR2: LGHNA, YSLEER. The CDR3 runs 17 residues. The junction had 12 bases not matched to a gene; V was cut back by 4 bases and J by 4 bases.

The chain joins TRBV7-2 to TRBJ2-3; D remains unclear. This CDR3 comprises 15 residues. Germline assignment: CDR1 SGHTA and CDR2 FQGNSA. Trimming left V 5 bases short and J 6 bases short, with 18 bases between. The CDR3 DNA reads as TGTGCCAGCAGCCCCTCCCGGCCGACTCTTGATACGCAGTATTTT. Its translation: CASSPSRPTLDTQYF.

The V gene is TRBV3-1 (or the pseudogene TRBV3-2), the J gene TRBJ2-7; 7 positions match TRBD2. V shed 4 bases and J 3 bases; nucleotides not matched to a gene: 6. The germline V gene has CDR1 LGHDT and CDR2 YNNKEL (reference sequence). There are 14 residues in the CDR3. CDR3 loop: CASSPEGLNYEQYF. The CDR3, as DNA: TGTGCCAGCAGCCCCGAGGGACTAAACTACGAGCAGTACTTC.

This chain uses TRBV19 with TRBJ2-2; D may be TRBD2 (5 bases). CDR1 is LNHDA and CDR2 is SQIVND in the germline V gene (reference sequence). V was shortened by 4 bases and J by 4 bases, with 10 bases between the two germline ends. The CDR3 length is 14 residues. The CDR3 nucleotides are TGTGCCAGTAGTAAGGCGGGCGGCACCGGGGAGCTGTTTTTT. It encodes CASSKAGGTGELFF.

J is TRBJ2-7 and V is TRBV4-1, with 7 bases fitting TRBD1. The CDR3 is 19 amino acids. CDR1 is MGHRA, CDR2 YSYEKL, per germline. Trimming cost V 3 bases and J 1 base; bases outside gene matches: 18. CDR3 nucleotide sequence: TGCGCCAGCAGCCAGTCAGGGTTCCCTAATCGCAGGGGGTCCTACGAGCAGTACTTC. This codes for CASSQSGFPNRRGSYEQYF.

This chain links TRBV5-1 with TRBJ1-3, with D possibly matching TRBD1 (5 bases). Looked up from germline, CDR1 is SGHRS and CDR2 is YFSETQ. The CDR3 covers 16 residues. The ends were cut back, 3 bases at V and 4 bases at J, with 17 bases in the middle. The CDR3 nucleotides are TGCGCCAGCAGCTGGAGGCAGGGAGGGCGAGGAAACACCATATATTTT. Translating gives CASSWRQGGRGNTIYF.

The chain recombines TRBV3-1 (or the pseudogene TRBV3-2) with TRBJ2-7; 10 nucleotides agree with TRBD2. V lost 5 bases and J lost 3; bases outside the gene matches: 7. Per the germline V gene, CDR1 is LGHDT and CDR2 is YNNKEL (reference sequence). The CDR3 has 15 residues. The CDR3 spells CASSFGLAAYYEQYF. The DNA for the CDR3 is TGTGCCAGCAGCTTCGGACTAGCGGCATACTACGAGCAGTACTTC.

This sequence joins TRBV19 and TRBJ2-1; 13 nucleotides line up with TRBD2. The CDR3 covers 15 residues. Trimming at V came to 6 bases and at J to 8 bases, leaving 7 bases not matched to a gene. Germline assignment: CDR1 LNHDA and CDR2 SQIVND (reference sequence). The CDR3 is CASRPGLAGMDEQFF. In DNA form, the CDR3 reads TGTGCCAGTAGACCGGGACTAGCGGGGATGGATGAGCAGTTCTTC. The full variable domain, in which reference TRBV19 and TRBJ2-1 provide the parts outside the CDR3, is DGGITQSPKYLFRKEGQNVTLSCEQNLNHDAMYWYRQDPGQGLRLIYYSQIVNDFQKGDIAEGYSVSREKKESFPLTVTSAQKNPTAFYLCASRPGLAGMDEQFFGPGTRLTVL.